Each of the 14 T cell receptor beta chains below was sequenced from the same sample in a study. From the RT-PCR reads, TCRdb called clonotypes with MiXCR, one entry per CDR3 protein. The top ten hold around 3.3% of the sample, which has 650,000 to 800,000 distinct CDR3 sequences, approximately 14% seen once. Sequencing was done on a sample of memory CD4+ T cells from blood. The receptors here all came from a female donor in good health, serving as a healthy control.

This chain links TRBV7-2 with TRBJ2-5; TRBD1 aligns across 8 bases. Germline V gene lookup returns CDR1 SGHTA and CDR2 FQGNSA. The CDR3 contains 15 residues. V was pared by 4 bases and J by 3 bases, with 7 bases of the junction left unmatched. CDR3 DNA: TGTGCCAGCAGCTCCCCGGCAGGGGGCGAAGAGACCCAGTACTTC. Translation: CASSSPAGGEETQYF.

This clonotype has just a few counts. The gene calls are TRBV20-1 and TRBJ2-1, with 7 nucleotides matching TRBD2. This CDR3 has 15 residues. V gave up 4 bases and J gave up 4 bases; unmatched junction bases: 10. Germline V gene data show CDR1 as DFQATT and CDR2 as SNEGSKA (reference sequence). In DNA, the CDR3 is TGCAGTGCTAACCGAAGGGAGCGGGGATACAATGAGCAGTTCTTC. Its translation: CSANRRERGYNEQFF.

This clonotype was seen more than once but under ten times. This chain links TRBV11-2 with TRBJ2-5, with unresolved D. V lost 0 bases and J 5 bases, leaving 7 bases between the germline ends. The CDR3 covers 13 residues. Germline V gene sequence: CDR1 SGHAT, CDR2 FQNNGV. The CDR3 loop is CASSLERSETQYF. The CDR3 region has the DNA TGTGCCAGCAGCTTAGAGCGTTCGGAGACCCAGTACTTC.

This clonotype has a count of ten or more. This chain uses TRBV12-3 or TRBV12-4 with TRBJ2-5; TRBD2 matches at 9 bases. This CDR3 contains 17 residues. V was pared by 1 base and J by 2 bases, with 8 bases of the junction left unmatched. The CDR3 bases are TGTGCCAGCAGTTTAGGAGGAGCGGGAGGCCTTCAAGAGACCCAGTACTTC. This gives the protein CASSLGGAGGLQETQYF.

The table lists this clonotype with a few counts. The rearrangement joins TRBV12-3 or TRBV12-4 to TRBJ2-3; TRBD2 matches at 9 bases. V trimming: 7 bases; J trimming: 3 bases; junction bases outside the gene matches: 14. This CDR3 is 17 amino acids long. The CDR3 DNA reads TGTGCCAGCAACCCGGTAGCGGGAGTGCTTGCTACAGATACGCAGTATTTT. As protein: CASNPVAGVLATDTQYF.

As concerns this clonotype: The junction shows a germline mismatch at one end, possibly a read error. The CDR3 loop reads CASSLVAGGPSTDTLYF. The CDR3 DNA follows: TGCGCCAGCAGCTTGGTAGCGGGAGGCCCAAGCACAGATACGCTGTATTTT. This rearrangement joins TRBV5-1 to TRBJ2-3; 10 nucleotides match TRBD2. Germline-derived CDR1 and CDR2 are SGHRS and YFSETQ. There are 17 residues in the CDR3.

This clonotype showed up many times. The chain recombines TRBV4-3 with TRBJ2-3, with D perhaps TRBD1 (6 bases). Trimming stripped 1 base from V and 2 bases from J, with 7 bases between. The CDR3 is 14 residues long. Germline-derived CDR1 and CDR2 are LGHNA and YSLEER. The CDR3 DNA is TGCGCCAGCAGCCAAGGGGGGCTCACAGATACGCAGTATTTT. Translating it yields CASSQGGLTDTQYF.

This clonotype was seen only a few times. V usage is TRBV12-3 or TRBV12-4 and J usage is TRBJ1-4; the D gene is possibly TRBD1 (5 bases). The CDR3 totals 16 residues. Trimming cost V 6 bases and J 8 bases, with 22 bases left between them. The CDR3 nucleotides read TGTGCCAGCAGCCTTGGGTTCGTGAGGCAGGGAGAAAAACTGTTTTTT. This encodes CASSLGFVRQGEKLFF.

The chain joins TRBV5-5 to TRBJ1-3, with unresolved D. Trimming pared 0 bases from V and 4 bases from J, leaving 17 bases between. Per germline, CDR1 SGHKS and CDR2 YYEKEE (reference sequence). The CDR3 is made up of 17 amino acids. The CDR3 loop is CASSLVRQLEGGNTIYF. The CDR3 DNA sequence: TGTGCCAGCAGCTTGGTTCGTCAGCTTGAGGGCGGAAACACCATATATTTT. The full variable domain, its missing parts supplied by reference TRBV5-5 and TRBJ1-3, is DAGVTQSPTHLIKTRGQQVTLRCSPISGHKSVSWYQQVLGQGPQFIFQYYEKEERGRGNFPDRFSARQFPNYSSELNVNALLLGDSALYLCASSLVRQLEGGNTIYFGEGSWLTVV.

The J gene is TRBJ1-2, the V gene TRBV6-6; D may be TRBD1 (5 bases). Per germline, CDR1 MNHNY and CDR2 SVGAGI (reference sequence). The CDR3 sequence is 12 residues long. Trimming removed 5 bases at V and 12 bases at J, with 16 bases between. The CDR3 protein is CASSSDSPAHTF. CDR3 bases: TGTGCCAGCAGTAGCGACAGCCCGGCTCACACCTTC.

This chain connects TRBV27 to TRBJ1-2, with D perhaps TRBD1 (5 bases). There are 13 residues in the CDR3. Trimming removed 2 bases at V and 8 bases at J, with 12 bases between. The germline V gene has CDR1 MNHEY and CDR2 SMNVEV (reference sequence). This CDR3 is CASSLNRGGGYTF. CDR3 bases: TGTGCCAGCAGTTTAAATAGGGGTGGGGGCTACACCTTC.

This clonotype came up a few times. The J gene is TRBJ2-7, the V gene TRBV11-2; 7 positions agree with TRBD2. The CDR3 runs 13 residues. V shed 5 bases and J 3 bases; nucleotides not matched to a gene: 4. Germline-derived CDR1 and CDR2 are SGHAT and FQNNGV. As DNA, the CDR3 is TGTGCCAGCAGCCGGACTAGTTACTACGAGCAGTACTTC. Amino acid sequence: CASSRTSYYEQYF.

This clonotype was seen a handful of times. This chain uses TRBV11-2 with TRBJ2-3; 8 bases are a match to TRBD2. The CDR3 has 17 amino acids. In germline, CDR1 is SGHAT, CDR2 FQNNGV. The junction had 6 bases not matched to a gene; V was cut back by 1 base and J by 0 bases. This CDR3 is CASSLGPTSGSTDTQYF. CDR3 nucleotide sequence: TGTGCCAGCAGCTTAGGACCTACTAGCGGTAGCACAGATACGCAGTATTTT.

The chain has TRBV27 and TRBJ1-3; D remains ambiguous. This CDR3 comprises 15 residues. Per germline, CDR1 MNHEY and CDR2 SMNVEV (reference sequence). Trimming took 0 bases from V and 0 from J, leaving 6 bases between them. Written as DNA, the CDR3 is TGTGCCAGCAGTTTATCCTGGACCTCTGGAAACACCATATATTTT. This sequence encodes CASSLSWTSGNTIYF.